The next 12 T cell receptor beta chains were all read from a single sample in a study of CD4 T cells in relation to SARS-CoV-2 and coronaviruses. The data were produced by immunoSEQ multiplex PCR, yet TCRdb's version contains in-frame clones alone and is incomplete. The table shows 35,000 to 45,000 clones, with around 77% occurring only once. Their antigens are not known. Input material: memory CD4+ T cells from PBMCs, cultured in vitro. The source of these receptors is an adult with COVID-19.

The J gene is TRBJ1-2, the V gene TRBV7-9, with 8 nucleotides matching TRBD1. In germline, CDR1 is SEHNR, CDR2 FQNEAQ (reference sequence). CDR3 size: 15 residues. V lost 5 bases, J lost 4 bases, and 9 bases stayed unmatched. Here the CDR3 reads CASSPRQGNTYGYTF. The CDR3 DNA reads as TGTGCCAGCAGCCCGAGACAGGGGAATACCTATGGCTACACCTTC.

This chain links TRBV7-8 with TRBJ2-1; D is possibly TRBD2 (6 bases). Germline V gene lookup returns CDR1 SGHVS and CDR2 FQNEAQ. V was trimmed by 5 bases and J by 0 bases, leaving 14 bases between them. The CDR3 contains 16 residues. The CDR3 DNA reads as TGTGCCAGCAGCCGAGCTGGCGGGAACTCCTACAATGAGCAGTTCTTC. This sequence encodes CASSRAGGNSYNEQFF.

The V and J genes are TRBV7-8 and TRBJ2-3; no firm D call. Trimming left V 2 bases short and J 4 bases short, with 10 bases between. The germline CDR1 and CDR2 sequences are SGHVS and FQNEAQ. The CDR3 covers 14 residues. CDR3 region: CASSLFPRADTQYF. The DNA of the CDR3 is TGTGCCAGCAGCTTATTTCCAAGGGCAGATACGCAGTATTTT.

This clone is termed medium-sized. A read error may produce the germline difference seen at one junction end. This chain connects TRBV5-1 to TRBJ1-1; the match to TRBD1 covers 7 bases. The CDR3 spans 13 residues. CDR1 and CDR2 (germline): SGHRS, YFSETQ. The CDR3 DNA reads as TGCGCCAGCACCTTGACAGGGTCGGGTGAAGCTTTCTTT. This encodes CASTLTGSGEAFF.

This chain links TRBV12-3 or TRBV12-4 with TRBJ1-5, with D uncertain. The V end lost 7 bases, the J end lost 3 bases, and 10 bases lay between the germline ends. The CDR3 covers 13 residues. CDR3 protein: CASTSGLNQPQHF. The CDR3 bases are TGTGCCAGCACTTCTGGGCTCAATCAGCCCCAGCATTTT.

The chain recombines TRBV28 with TRBJ2-1, with 8 positions matching TRBD1. After removal of 3 bases from V and 7 bases from J, the junction contained 8 bases not matched to a gene. Germline V gene lookup returns CDR1 MDHEN and CDR2 SYDVKM. The CDR3 has 15 residues. The CDR3 coding sequence is TGTGCCAGCAGTTTTAGACAGGGGTTCCAGAATGAGCAGTTCTTC. Protein: CASSFRQGFQNEQFF.

The V call is TRBV30, the J call TRBJ1-2, with D possibly matching TRBD1 (5 bases). This CDR3 comprises 12 residues. Trimming pared 6 bases from V and 4 bases from J, leaving 12 bases between. Germline loops: CDR1 GTSNPN, CDR2 SVGIG (reference sequence). The CDR3 DNA reads TGTGCCTGTTCTCCCGACAGCTATGGCTACACCTTC. Protein product: CACSPDSYGYTF.

J is TRBJ2-1 and V is TRBV5-1; TRBD2 aligns across 13 bases. Trimming removed 6 bases from V and 3 bases from J; junction bases left unmatched: 3. The germline CDR1 and CDR2 sequences are SGHRS and YFSETQ. This CDR3 comprises 15 residues. CDR3 in DNA: TGCGCCAGCAAATGGACTAGCGGGAGCTACAATGAGCAGTTCTTC. Translating gives CASKWTSGSYNEQFF.

The chain employs TRBV30 and TRBJ2-2; D not resolved. Trimming cost V 1 base and J 0 bases, with 3 bases left between them. The CDR3 contains 13 residues. CDR1 is GTSNPN and CDR2 is SVGIG in the germline V gene (reference sequence). This chain's CDR3 is CAWSGANTGELFF. The CDR3, as DNA: TGTGCCTGGAGTGGTGCGAACACCGGGGAGCTGTTTTTT.

In its sample, this clone was seen a few times. V gene TRBV27 combines with J gene TRBJ1-6, with D unresolved. Germline V lookup: CDR1 MNHEY, CDR2 SMNVEV (reference sequence). The CDR3 has 16 amino acids. The V end was cut by 0 bases, the J end by 0 bases, with 6 bases between. The DNA for the CDR3 is TGTGCCAGCAGTTTATCGATAAGCTCCTATAATTCACCCCTCCACTTT. Amino acid sequence: CASSLSISSYNSPLHF.

This chain connects TRBV3-1 (or the pseudogene TRBV3-2) to TRBJ2-1; the match to TRBD1 covers 7 bases. CDR1 is LGHDT, CDR2 YNNKEL, per germline (reference sequence). The CDR3 contains 15 residues. The trim removed 5 bases at V and 6 bases at J, leaving 10 bases unmatched. CDR3 bases: TGTGCCAGCAGCTCACGACAGGGAGTTAGCAATGAGCAGTTCTTC. It encodes CASSSRQGVSNEQFF.

The chain combines TRBV9 with TRBJ2-2, with 7 bases aligning to TRBD2. Germline V gives CDR1 SGDLS, CDR2 YYNGEE. V shed 4 bases, J shed 1 base, and the junction held 7 bases outside the gene matches. CDR3 length: 16 amino acids. The CDR3 sequence: CASSRGASGNTGELFF. DNA for the CDR3: TGTGCCAGCAGCAGGGGCGCTAGCGGGAACACCGGGGAGCTGTTTTTT.